These 29 T cell receptor beta chains were sequenced from one sample in a study of blood T cell repertoires in COVID-19. The protocol was immunoSEQ multiplex PCR, while the TCRdb copy is restricted to in-frame clones and leaves out a portion. The repertoire holds tens of thousands of clones, about 86% seen once, with 5.2% in the top ten. The source material was peripheral blood. These receptors were taken from a human donor in a cohort sampled during active COVID-19.

The CDR3 DNA is TGCGCCAGCAGCGTAACTAGCGGGGGACTCTACAATGAGCAGTTCTTC. Translation gives CASSVTSGGLYNEQFF. V is TRBV5-1 and J is TRBJ2-1, with 11 bases aligning to TRBD2. The trim removed 4 bases at V and 3 bases at J, leaving 6 bases unmatched. The CDR3 covers 16 residues. Germline CDR1 is SGHRS and CDR2 is YFSETQ. The full variable domain, completed using reference TRBV5-1 and TRBJ2-1, is KAGVTQTPRYLIKTRGQQVTLSCSPISGHRSVSWYQQTPGQGLQFLFEYFSETQRNKGNFPGRFSGRQFSNSRSEMNVSTLELGDSALYLCASSVTSGGLYNEQFFGPGTRLTVL.

The chain links TRBV18 to TRBJ2-5; D remains ambiguous. Germline CDR1 is KGHSH and CDR2 is LQKENI. The CDR3 has 14 amino acids. Trimming removed 2 bases from V and 2 bases from J, with 9 bases in between. This CDR3 reads CASSPRGVQETQYF. DNA for the CDR3: TGTGCCAGCTCACCAAGAGGAGTTCAAGAGACCCAGTACTTC.

V gene TRBV2 combines with J gene TRBJ1-2; tentative D call: TRBD1 (6 bases). The CDR3 consists of 14 residues. Germline values: CDR1 SNHLY, CDR2 FYNNEI. The germline V and J ends were trimmed by 8 bases and 5 bases, with 18 bases remaining between them. The CDR3 protein is CASAAGGGRYGYTF. For the CDR3, the DNA is TGTGCCAGCGCGGCGGGGGGGGGCCGTTATGGCTACACCTTC. Drawing the rest from reference TRBV2 and TRBJ1-2, the complete variable domain is EPEVTQTPSHQVTQMGQEVILRCVPISNHLYFYWYRQILGQKVEFLVSFYNNEISEKSEIFDDQFSVERPDGSNFTLKIRSTKLEDSAMYFCASAAGGGRYGYTFGSGTRLTVV.

The chain employs TRBV3-1 (or the pseudogene TRBV3-2) and TRBJ2-7; 9 bases agree with TRBD1. This CDR3 comprises 13 residues. Trimming took 7 bases from V and 6 from J; bases not matched to a gene: 7. CDR1 is LGHDT and CDR2 is YNNKEL in the germline V gene (reference sequence). CDR3 region: CASTKQGAGEQYF. The CDR3 region has the DNA TGTGCCAGCACGAAACAGGGGGCGGGCGAGCAGTACTTC.

There are a few counts of this clone. This chain uses TRBV4-2 with TRBJ1-6, with a possible D match to TRBD1 (5 bases). The CDR3 sequence is 16 residues long. Trimming shortened V by 0 bases and J by 7 bases, and 13 bases separated the two germline ends. The germline V gene has CDR1 LGHNA and CDR2 YNFKEQ. CDR3 residues: CASSQEGSGFNSPLHF. The CDR3 DNA is TGTGCCAGCAGCCAAGAGGGTTCAGGGTTCAATTCACCCCTCCACTTT.

With respect to this clone: This sample also contains other DNA sequences that code for the same CDR3. The V gene is TRBV10-2, the J gene TRBJ2-3; D is uncertain. V was trimmed by 0 bases and J by 0 bases, leaving 7 bases between them. The CDR3 length is 15 residues. Germline values: CDR1 WSHSY, CDR2 SAAADI. Here the CDR3 DNA reads TGCGCCAGCAGTGAGTCCCCAGTTAGCACAGATACGCAGTATTTT. Residues: CASSESPVSTDTQYF.

The V call is TRBV5-1, the J call TRBJ1-1; TRBD1 is a possible D gene (6 bases). CDR1 is SGHRS, CDR2 YFSETQ, per germline. Trimming pared 2 bases from V and 3 bases from J, leaving 20 bases between. The CDR3 contains 17 residues. DNA of the CDR3: TGCGCCAGCAGCTTAAATACAGGGAGTCGTTTGGACACTGAAGCTTTCTTT. This codes for CASSLNTGSRLDTEAFF.

V usage is TRBV2 and J usage is TRBJ1-1; D is undetermined. CDR3 length: 13 residues. In germline, CDR1 is SNHLY, CDR2 FYNNEI. V lost 3 bases to trimming and J lost 3 bases, with 8 bases between them. In DNA form, the CDR3 reads TGTGCCAGCAGTGATGGAGGTTACACTGAAGCTTTCTTT. Protein sequence: CASSDGGYTEAFF.

This clone was counted between two and nine times. The chain joins TRBV7-9 to TRBJ1-6; D is unclear. The CDR3 totals 13 residues. CDR1 SEHNR and CDR2 FQNEAQ come from the germline V gene (reference sequence). V shed 6 bases and J shed 7 bases, with 10 bases lying between them. The DNA for the CDR3 is TGTGCCAGCAGTTCAGGATCCAATTCACCCCTCCACTTT. Residues: CASSSGSNSPLHF.

The rearrangement links TRBV5-1 to TRBJ1-2; D possibly corresponds to TRBD1 (5 bases). V lost 0 bases, J lost 6 bases, and 15 bases lay in between. Germline V lookup: CDR1 SGHRS, CDR2 YFSETQ. The CDR3 contains 15 residues. The CDR3 DNA follows: TGCGCCAGCAGCTTGGGCGGGGGACTTTGGGATGGCTACACCTTC. Amino acids: CASSLGGGLWDGYTF.

This clone has a single count. The V and J genes are TRBV5-6 and TRBJ1-1, with 8 bases lining up with TRBD1. Per the germline V gene, CDR1 is SGHDT and CDR2 is YYEEEE. The CDR3 spans 14 residues. V trimming: 4 bases; J trimming: 4 bases; junction bases outside the gene matches: 6. CDR3 sequence reads: CASSGQGASTEAFF. The CDR3 nucleotides read TGTGCCAGCAGCGGCCAGGGGGCCAGCACTGAAGCTTTCTTT.

The CDR3 region is CASSHWTSGGRDTGELFF. CDR3 DNA: TGTGCCAGCAGCCACTGGACTAGCGGGGGCCGAGACACCGGGGAGCTGTTTTTT. The chain links TRBV3-1 (or the pseudogene TRBV3-2) to TRBJ2-2, with 13 bases matching TRBD2. This CDR3 region has 18 residues. CDR1 is LGHDT and CDR2 is YNNKEL in the germline V gene (reference sequence). With V trimmed by 3 bases and J by 3 bases, 7 bases remained unmatched.

The chain employs TRBV2 and TRBJ2-3, with 8 nucleotides matching TRBD2. J gave up 5 bases and V 3 bases, and 7 bases lay outside the gene matches. CDR3 length: 15 amino acids. Germline loops: CDR1 SNHLY, CDR2 FYNNEI. CDR3 DNA: TGTGCCAGCAGTGACGGGGGGGCCAATGGAGATACGCAGTATTTT. This translates into CASSDGGANGDTQYF.

The chain recombines TRBV7-8 with TRBJ1-3; D remains ambiguous. V was cut by 2 bases and J by 3 bases, with 17 bases left in between. CDR3 length: 17 amino acids. From germline, CDR1 is SGHVS and CDR2 FQNEAQ. The CDR3 nucleotides read TGTGCCAGCAGCTTATTGGTAGCGGGGATCGGTGGAAACACCATATATTTT. It translates to CASSLLVAGIGGNTIYF.

V and J are TRBV2 and TRBJ1-5; tentatively, D is TRBD1 (5 bases). The V end lost 4 bases, the J end lost 2 bases, and 15 bases lay between the germline ends. The germline gives CDR1 SNHLY, CDR2 FYNNEI. CDR3 length equals 16 residues. The CDR3 DNA is TGTGCCAGCAGTGGGGAGGCCAGGGCGGGCAATCAGCCCCAGCATTTT. The encoded protein is CASSGEARAGNQPQHF.

This chain links TRBV25-1 with TRBJ2-3, with a tentative D call TRBD1 (8 bases). Germline values: CDR1 MGHDK, CDR2 SYGVNS. Trimming removed 4 bases from V and 4 bases from J, with 21 bases in between. The CDR3 is made up of 17 amino acids. The CDR3 nucleotides are TGTGCCAGCAGTGCACAGGGGGGGTCCCCTCCACCAGATACGCAGTATTTT. Its translation: CASSAQGGSPPPDTQYF.

CDR3 bases: TGTGCCAGCAGCGCCTTACCGACAGGCGAGAACACTGAAGCTTTCTTT. It translates to CASSALPTGENTEAFF. The rearrangement uses TRBV9 and TRBJ1-1, with D possibly matching TRBD1 (6 bases). The length of the CDR3 is 16 residues. The V gene's germline CDR1 is SGDLS and CDR2 YYNGEE. V was clipped by 3 bases and J by 1 base, with 16 bases between them.

The chain combines TRBV18 with TRBJ2-1; 8 nucleotides align to TRBD2. With 2 bases clipped from V and 2 bases from J, the junction kept 2 bases outside the gene matches. CDR3 length: 15 amino acids. CDR1 KGHSH and CDR2 LQKENI come from the germline V gene. CDR3 region: CASSPGSGAYNEQFF. CDR3 nucleotides: TGTGCCAGCTCACCAGGTAGCGGGGCCTACAATGAGCAGTTCTTC.

This clone has more than one count but fewer than ten. The rearrangement uses TRBV30 and TRBJ1-1; TRBD1 matches at 8 bases. The CDR3 loop spans 13 amino acids. Unmatched junction bases numbered 2, after V lost 5 bases and J lost 0 bases. Germline CDR1 reads GTSNPN; CDR2 reads SVGIG (reference sequence). In DNA, the CDR3 is TGTGCCTGGGACAGGGGATTGAACACTGAAGCTTTCTTT. Translating it yields CAWDRGLNTEAFF.

The rearrangement joins TRBV2 to TRBJ2-3, with 8 bases fitting TRBD2. CDR3 length equals 15 residues. The germline CDR1 and CDR2 sequences are SNHLY and FYNNEI. Trimming took 9 bases from V and 1 from J; bases not matched to a gene: 9. The CDR3 nucleotides are TGTGCCAGTGACGGGATGCGGGGGGGCACAGATACGCAGTATTTT. This sequence encodes CASDGMRGGTDTQYF.

This rearrangement joins TRBV6-6 to TRBJ2-5, with unresolved D. The length of the CDR3 is 11 residues. Trimming took 4 bases from V and 9 from J, leaving 9 bases between them. Germline CDR1 is MNHNY and CDR2 is SVGAGI (reference sequence). The CDR3 DNA reads as TGTGCCAGCAGTTCCCCTCTAGCCCAGTACTTC. Its translation is CASSSPLAQYF.

This chain links TRBV18 with TRBJ1-3; 7 nucleotides agree with TRBD1. V was clipped by 4 bases and J by 0 bases; unmatched bases: 3. CDR3 length: 15 amino acids. CDR1 and CDR2 from the germline V gene are KGHSH and LQKENI. CDR3 amino acids: CASSLAGGSGNTIYF. CDR3 nucleotide sequence: TGTGCCAGCTCACTAGCAGGGGGCTCTGGAAACACCATATATTTT.

The chain carries TRBV3-1 (or the pseudogene TRBV3-2) and TRBJ1-2; D not resolved. Per the germline V gene, CDR1 is LGHDT and CDR2 is YNNKEL (reference sequence). V lost 0 bases and J 2 bases, leaving 7 bases between the germline ends. The CDR3 consists of 14 residues. CDR3 amino acids: CASSQDPVNYGYTF. CDR3 DNA sequence: TGTGCCAGCAGCCAAGATCCGGTCAACTATGGCTACACCTTC.

The V call is TRBV5-4, the J call TRBJ1-2; 8 positions agree with TRBD1. Trimming cost V 4 bases and J 0 bases; bases outside gene matches: 8. CDR1 SGHNT and CDR2 YYREEE come from the germline V gene (reference sequence). The length of the CDR3 is 16 residues. CDR3 in DNA: TGTGCCAGCAGCCTTATCCAGGGGGCGGCTAACTATGGCTACACCTTC. Protein product: CASSLIQGAANYGYTF.

The chain is built from TRBV5-1 and TRBJ1-1; D gene ambiguous. The CDR3 extends over 15 amino acids. The V and J ends lost 0 bases and 6 bases respectively, with 15 bases between them. CDR1 SGHRS and CDR2 YFSETQ come from the germline V gene. DNA for the CDR3: TGCGCCAGCAGCTTGGATGTGACAACCGGCGCTGAAGCTTTCTTT. Amino acid sequence: CASSLDVTTGAEAFF.

The V gene is TRBV12-5, the J gene TRBJ2-5, with a weak D call TRBD1 (6 bases). CDR1 is LGHNT and CDR2 is FRNRAP in the germline V gene. The CDR3 loop spans 15 amino acids. Trimming took 0 bases from V and 3 from J, leaving 11 bases between them. Here the CDR3 DNA reads TGTGCTAGTGGTTTGGTAACAGGGCGAAAAGAGACCCAGTACTTC. It yields the protein CASGLVTGRKETQYF. Full variable domain (outside the CDR3, taken from reference TRBV12-5 and TRBJ2-5): DARVTQTPRHKVTEMGQEVTMRCQPILGHNTVFWYRQTMMQGLELLAYFRNRAPLDDSGMPKDRFSAEMPDATLATLKIQPSEPRDSAVYFCASGLVTGRKETQYFGPGTRLLVL.

This clone has just a few counts. This chain links TRBV19 with TRBJ1-6, with 9 bases aligning to TRBD1. Germline V gives CDR1 LNHDA, CDR2 SQIVND (reference sequence). This CDR3 spans 20 amino acids. With 6 bases clipped from V and 0 bases from J, the junction kept 15 bases outside the gene matches. CDR3 sequence: CASSQRALTGGSSYNSPLHF. DNA of the CDR3: TGTGCCAGTAGCCAACGGGCGCTGACAGGGGGTAGCTCCTATAATTCACCCCTCCACTTT.

About this clone: At one of its ends the junction is not consistent with the germline gene, which may arise from a read error. The chain joins TRBV6-1 to TRBJ1-1, with D hard to call. The CDR3 runs to 14 residues. The germline V gene has CDR1 MNHNS and CDR2 SASEGT. CDR3 protein: CASREDLLNTEAFF. CDR3 sequence (DNA): TGTGCCAGCAGAGAAGATCTCTTGAACACTGAAGCTTTCTTT.

The chain carries TRBV6-1 and TRBJ2-1; 11 positions agree with TRBD1. V dropped 4 bases and J dropped 7; count of bases not matched to a gene: 12. In germline, CDR1 is MNHNS, CDR2 SASEGT. The CDR3 contains 17 residues. The DNA of the CDR3 is TGTGCCAGCAGTGGGCCGGGCAGGGACAGGGGGGGGAATGAGCAGTTCTTC. This translates into CASSGPGRDRGGNEQFF.